A selection of T cell receptor beta chains follows, all from one sample in a study of CD8 T cells in Susac syndrome. TCRdb redid the calling of the immunoSEQ multiplex PCR reads with MiXCR, one entry per CDR3 protein. This table holds approximately 210,000 distinct CDR3 sequences, about 94% found once. Sequencing was performed on CD4+ T cells from PBMCs. All receptors come from a human donor with Susac syndrome. The CDR3 runs from the conserved cysteine through the conserved F or W. The D gene is left open where the match is weak. Expanded clones get a size class; other rows say once, few or many, or leave the size out.

v_call,clone_size,d_call,j_call,cdr3_nt,cdr3_aa
TRBV5-4,-,-,TRBJ1-1,TGTGCCAGCAGCCCCGCCGCCGGCGGGGACACTGAAGCTTTCTTT,CASSPAAGGDTEAFF
TRBV12-3/TRBV12-4,once,-,TRBJ2-5,TGTGCCAGCAGCATAGGGAGGTTGGAGACCCAGTACTTC,CASSIGRLETQYF
TRBV19,-,TRBD1,TRBJ2-2,TGTGCCAGTATTGAGGACAGGGTCACCGGGGAGCTGTTTTTT,CASIEDRVTGELFF
TRBV29-1,-,-,TRBJ1-1,TGCAGCGTTGTAAGCAGACTAGGCACTGAAGCTTTCTTT,CSVVSRLGTEAFF
TRBV5-1,-,-,TRBJ1-5,TGCGCCAGCAGCTTGGGATTTCAGGGGAGCAATCAGCCCCAGCATTTT,CASSLGFQGSNQPQHF
TRBV7-2,-,-,TRBJ2-3,TGTGCCAGCAGCTTAGAAGGAAGGCCGGACACAGATACGCAGTATTTT,CASSLEGRPDTDTQYF
TRBV7-2,-,TRBD1,TRBJ1-6,TGTGCCAGCAGCTCGACAGGGAAGCATAATTCACCCCTCCACTTT,CASSSTGKHNSPLHF
TRBV11-3,-,TRBD1,TRBJ2-2,TGTGCCAGCAGCCCGACAGGGGTGAACACCGGGGAGCTGTTTTTT,CASSPTGVNTGELFF
TRBV6-5,-,-,TRBJ2-5,TGTGCCAGCAGTTACTACGGGGGAGAGACCCAGTACTTC,CASSYYGGETQYF
TRBV14,-,TRBD1,TRBJ1-1,TGTGCCAGCAGCCAAAAGGGCCAGACAGGGGCGAGGGCTGAAGCTTTCTTT,CASSQKGQTGARAEAFF
TRBV4-2,-,TRBD1,TRBJ1-2,TGTGCCAGCCTGCAGGGGACAGGGACTAACTATGGCTACACCTTC,CASLQGTGTNYGYTF
TRBV3-1,-,-,TRBJ1-2,TGTGCCAGCAGCCAAGCGGGGAATGATTATGGCTACACCTTC,CASSQAGNDYGYTF
TRBV6-2/TRBV6-3,-,-,TRBJ1-4,TGTGCCAGCAGGGAGCGAGGGAGAGGAAGAACTAATGAAAAACTGTTTTTT,CASRERGRGRTNEKLFF
TRBV7-2,once,TRBD1,TRBJ1-6,TGTGCCAGCAGCCCAGCCGGGACAGGGGACAATTCACCCCTCCACTTT,CASSPAGTGDNSPLHF
TRBV18,-,-,TRBJ2-1,TGTGCCAGCTCACCACCTGGACGGGATGAGCAGTTCTTC,CASSPPGRDEQFF
TRBV4-2,-,-,TRBJ1-6,TGTGCCAGCAGCCAGGACTCGAGGCTGAGCTCCTATAATTCACCCCTCCACTTT,CASSQDSRLSSYNSPLHF
TRBV28,-,TRBD2,TRBJ2-7,TGTGCCAGCAGGGGAGGGACGGCCTACGAGCAGTACTTC,CASRGGTAYEQYF
TRBV29-1,-,-,TRBJ1-1,TGCAGCGTCTCGAAGGGAGAAACTGAAGCTTTCTTT,CSVSKGETEAFF
TRBV6-5,-,-,TRBJ1-1,TGTGCCAGCAGGACGGACTTTTCACAGGGAGAAGCTTTCTTT,CASRTDFSQGEAFF
TRBV5-1,once,-,TRBJ1-4,TGCGCCAGCAGCTTGACCTCAGGGGATTCGGGAAAACTGTTTTTT,CASSLTSGDSGKLFF
TRBV9,-,-,TRBJ1-3,TGTGCCAGCGGCGCCCCGACCCTGGGAGGTCCCTCTGGAAACACCATATATTTT,CASGAPTLGGPSGNTIYF
TRBV10-2,-,-,TRBJ2-4,TGCGCCAGCAGAGGTGCTCTAGCCAAAAACATTCAGTACTTC,CASRGALAKNIQYF
TRBV12-3/TRBV12-4,-,-,TRBJ1-5,TGTGCCAGCAGACTACAGGGATGGCAGCCCCAGCATTTT,CASRLQGWQPQHF
TRBV10-2,-,-,TRBJ1-2,TGCGCCAGCAGGGAGTCAGGGGCCTATGGCTACACCTTC,CASRESGAYGYTF
TRBV5-4,-,-,TRBJ1-4,TGTGCCAGCAGCTTTGAAGGCGGATTGGGAGAAAAACTGTTTTTT,CASSFEGGLGEKLFF
TRBV30,-,-,TRBJ1-2,TGTGCCTGGAGTAGGGGAGCAGGGAACTATGGCTACACCTTC,CAWSRGAGNYGYTF
TRBV27,-,-,TRBJ2-2,TGTGCCAGCAGTTTACGATCGGGCCTGGGGTTCACCGGGGAGCTGTTTTTT,CASSLRSGLGFTGELFF
TRBV2,-,-,TRBJ1-1,TGTGCCAGCAGTGATGGGGGGAGGGCGAACACTGAAGCTTTCTTT,CASSDGGRANTEAFF
TRBV3-1,-,-,TRBJ1-2,TGTGCCAGCAGCCTAAGCGACCTTCTACCCCTCTATGGCTACACCTTC,CASSLSDLLPLYGYTF
TRBV28,-,-,TRBJ2-5,TGTGCCAGCCTCGGGCGGGCCGGGACCCAGTACTTC,CASLGRAGTQYF
TRBV4-2,-,TRBD2,TRBJ2-1,TGTGCCAGCAGCCAAGATACGGGGGGGGCCTATAGTGAGCAGTTCTTC,CASSQDTGGAYSEQFF
TRBV15,-,TRBD1,TRBJ1-5,TGTGCCACCAGCAGAGATCAGACAGGGAATCAGCCCCAGCATTTT,CATSRDQTGNQPQHF
TRBV30,-,-,TRBJ1-2,TGTGCCTGGAGTGTAGGCGGGGATTCATCCTCGGGGGACACCTTC,CAWSVGGDSSSGDTF